Following are 12 T cell receptor beta chains from one sample sequenced in a study of T cells in Graves' hyperthyroidism and ophthalmopathy (dated by TCRdb to the late 2010s). Preparation of the library involved multiplex PCR. Sequencing was performed on an Illumina HiSeq 2000. The TCR beta CDR3 regions were amplified from RNA transcripts. A first-round RT-PCR of the TCR CDR3 used the HTBI primer set with the Qiagen OneStep RT-PCR kit. In TCRdb, the public reads were trimmed at Q25 with fastp and aligned with MiXCR, with productive beta chains retained. Rows merge per CDR3 protein into single entries with the most common DNA and genes. This sample holds hundreds of thousands of distinct CDR3 sequences; about 18% were observed only once. The biggest ten clones account for over 45% of the sample. Sequencing input: blood. The receptor source for this set is a woman aged 55 to 70 with Graves' ophthalmopathy.

The rearrangement uses TRBV28 and TRBJ1-5; D is uncertain. The germline gives CDR1 MDHEN, CDR2 SYDVKM. V was pared by 7 bases and J by 6 bases, with 10 bases between. The CDR3 is 12 residues long. The CDR3 is CASKVATQPQHF. CDR3 in DNA: TGTGCCAGCAAAGTTGCGACTCAGCCCCAGCATTTT.

The chain uses TRBV7-2 and TRBJ2-2; 14 bases align to TRBD2. There are 16 residues in the CDR3. Germline CDR1 reads SGHTA; CDR2 reads FQGNSA. J was trimmed by 7 bases and V by 3 bases; bases with no gene match: 4. This CDR3 reads CASSLTSGRAGGELFF. The CDR3 DNA reads TGTGCCAGCAGCTTGACTAGCGGGAGGGCCGGCGGGGAGCTGTTTTTT.

There are a few counts of this clonotype. This sequence joins TRBV7-9 and TRBJ1-2; D possibly corresponds to TRBD1 (6 bases). Germline CDR1 is SEHNR and CDR2 is FQNEAQ (reference sequence). The CDR3 runs to 14 residues. With 1 base removed from V and 8 bases from J, the gap between germline ends came to 14 bases. CDR3 coding DNA: TGTGCCAGCAGCTTAGAGATAGGGGGTCGAGGCTACACCTTC. Translating it yields CASSLEIGGRGYTF.

The chain links TRBV12-3 or TRBV12-4 to TRBJ2-6; D possibly corresponds to TRBD1 (6 bases). The CDR3 loop spans 15 amino acids. V lost 6 bases and J 3 bases, leaving 12 bases between the germline ends. CDR3 coding DNA: TGTGCCAGCAGCGGCGACAGGCGTGGGGCCAACGTCCTGACTTTC. Amino acids: CASSGDRRGANVLTF.

The chain recombines TRBV3-1 with TRBJ1-2; 7 bases fit TRBD1. After removal of 4 bases from V and 6 bases from J, the junction contained 5 bases not matched to a gene. The CDR3 has 13 residues. CDR1 LGHDT and CDR2 YNNKEL come from the germline V gene (reference sequence). CDR3 loop: CASSPQGINGYTF. The CDR3 DNA follows: TGTGCCAGCAGCCCACAGGGGATCAATGGCTACACCTTC.

This clonotype was seen ten or more times. This CDR3 reads CASSESGGEGNQPQHF. CDR3 coding DNA: TGTGCCAGCAGTGAATCTGGGGGCGAGGGCAATCAGCCCCAGCATTTT. V usage is TRBV25-1 and J usage is TRBJ1-5, with D possibly being TRBD1 (6 bases). CDR3 size: 16 residues. Germline V gives CDR1 MGHDK, CDR2 SYGVNS. V shed 1 base and J shed 2 bases, with 12 bases lying between them.

Only a few counts were recorded for this clonotype. The chain joins TRBV6-1 to TRBJ2-3, with D uncertain. CDR3 length: 12 amino acids. Trimming shortened V by 6 bases and J by 2 bases, and 6 bases separated the two germline ends. Germline values: CDR1 MNHNS, CDR2 SASEGT. The DNA of the CDR3 is TGTGCCAGCAGGAGAGACACAGATACGCAGTATTTT. This translates into CASRRDTDTQYF.

The chain couples TRBV10-3 to TRBJ2-7; 8 bases map to TRBD2. The germline V gene has CDR1 ENHRY and CDR2 SYGVKD. This CDR3 spans 15 amino acids. V gave up 9 bases and J gave up 4 bases; unmatched junction bases: 14. The CDR3 spells CAIRGGAKQPYEQYF. The CDR3 coding sequence is TGTGCCATACGGGGGGGCGCTAAACAGCCTTACGAGCAGTACTTC.

The sample holds many counts of this clonotype. CDR3 in amino acids: CASVNQGTDTQYF. DNA of the CDR3: TGTGCCAGTGTAAATCAAGGCACAGATACGCAGTATTTT. The V gene is TRBV19, the J gene TRBJ2-3, with unresolved D. This CDR3 has 13 residues. Trimming took 8 bases from V and 1 from J, leaving 10 bases between them. Germline CDR1 reads LNHDA; CDR2 reads SQIVND (reference sequence).

In its sample, this clonotype was seen many times. The chain links TRBV7-2 to TRBJ1-2, with unresolved D. The CDR3 runs 14 residues. V was pared by 1 base and J by 4 bases, with 10 bases between. Germline V gene lookup returns CDR1 SGHTA and CDR2 FQGNSA. In nucleotides, the CDR3 is TGTGCCAGCAGCTTAGTCTCAAGAGCCTATGGCTACACCTTC. It translates to CASSLVSRAYGYTF.

Concerning this clonotype: The junction and the germline gene differ at one end; a read error may be behind it. V and J are TRBV27 and TRBJ2-1; D is perhaps TRBD1 or TRBD2 (6 bases each). CDR1 and CDR2 (germline): MNHEY, SMNVEV (reference sequence). This CDR3 has 15 amino acids. The chain's CDR3 is CASGLGGNPYNEQFF. CDR3 nucleotide sequence: TGTGCCAGCGGTTTAGGGGGGAACCCCTACAATGAGCAGTTCTTC.

This clonotype was counted a few times. The chain carries TRBV6-1 and TRBJ2-3; 11 bases map to TRBD1. V lost 11 bases to trimming and J lost 2 bases; unmatched junction nucleotides: 6. Germline V gene data show CDR1 as MNHNS and CDR2 as SASEGT. The CDR3 runs to 14 residues. The CDR3 reads CAGGQGVPTDTQYF. CDR3 in DNA: TGTGCCGGGGGACAGGGGGTCCCCACAGATACGCAGTATTTT.